Each of the 26 T cell receptor beta chains below was sequenced from the same sample in a study of T cell repertoires in cytomegalovirus infection. TCRdb re-derived calls from the reads in MiXCR, one entry per CDR3 protein. This sample carries around 900,000 distinct CDR3 sequences, more than 25% of them seen once, and the ten largest clones take around an eighth. These receptors have no identified antigens. The sequenced sample was cultured CD8+ T cells from PBMCs, obtained from culture after CMV antigen stimulation. Receptor source: a human donor in good health (CMV status not recorded). Some clones in this sample may be carry-over from other donors' samples.

This clonotype was detected only a few times. CDR3 amino acids: CASSLSAGAYGYTF. The CDR3 DNA reads TGTGCCAGCAGTTTATCCGCGGGGGCCTATGGCTACACCTTC. The chain uses TRBV27 and TRBJ1-2, with TRBD1 as a possible D gene (6 bases). CDR3 length: 14 amino acids. V dropped 0 bases and J dropped 4 bases, with 9 bases sitting between them. Germline values: CDR1 MNHEY, CDR2 SMNVEV (reference sequence).

V gene TRBV11-3 combines with J gene TRBJ2-3, with TRBD1 as a possible D gene (6 bases). V was cut by 8 bases and J by 0 bases, with 12 bases left in between. The CDR3 sequence is 14 residues long. Looked up from germline, CDR1 is SGHNT and CDR2 is YENEEA. The CDR3 DNA reads as TGTGCCAGCTCGCCGGGACATAGCACAGATACGCAGTATTTT. It is translated as CASSPGHSTDTQYF.

This clonotype was seen just once. This chain links TRBV19 with TRBJ2-3, with 10 positions matching TRBD2. Germline V gene data show CDR1 as LNHDA and CDR2 as SQIVND (reference sequence). After removal of 5 bases from V and 2 bases from J, the junction contained 10 bases not matched to a gene. CDR3 size: 17 residues. Here the CDR3 reads CASSLEFGLADTDTQYF. CDR3 in DNA: TGTGCCAGTAGTCTTGAATTCGGACTAGCGGACACAGATACGCAGTATTTT.

The genes are TRBV3-1 and TRBJ1-6; D remains ambiguous. The CDR3 runs to 17 residues. Trimming took 0 bases from V and 0 from J, leaving 9 bases between them. The V gene's germline CDR1 is LGHDT and CDR2 YNNKEL (reference sequence). This chain's CDR3 is CASSQEFPTSYNSPLHF. The DNA for the CDR3 is TGTGCCAGCAGCCAAGAATTTCCGACCTCCTATAATTCACCCCTCCACTTT.

The table lists this clonotype with many counts. The chain couples TRBV7-2 to TRBJ2-6; tentatively, D is TRBD1 or TRBD2 (5 bases each). Trimming pared 5 bases from V and 0 bases from J, leaving 14 bases between. The V gene's germline CDR1 is SGHTA and CDR2 FQGNSA. The CDR3 consists of 17 residues. The CDR3 region is CASSRWGPSSGANVLTF. In nucleotides, the CDR3 is TGTGCCAGCAGCCGGTGGGGACCGAGCTCTGGGGCCAACGTCCTGACTTTC. Variable domain in full (rest from reference TRBV7-2 and TRBJ2-6): GAGVSQSPSNKVTEKGKDVELRCDPISGHTALYWYRQSLGQGLEFLIYFQGNSAPDKSGLPSDRFSAERTGGSVSTLTIQRTQQEDSAVYLCASSRWGPSSGANVLTFGAGSRLTVL.

The genes are TRBV7-3 and TRBJ2-1, with TRBD1 identical over 8 bases. From germline, CDR1 is SGHTA and CDR2 FQGTGA. V was pared by 4 bases and J by 9 bases, with 11 bases of the junction left unmatched. The CDR3 sequence is 15 residues long. The CDR3 loop reads CASSSTGALLVEQFF. The DNA for the CDR3 is TGTGCCAGCAGCTCGACAGGGGCTTTATTGGTTGAGCAGTTCTTC.

Many counts were recorded for this clonotype. J is TRBJ1-2 and V is TRBV7-6; D unresolved. Germline V lookup: CDR1 SGHVS, CDR2 FNYEAQ. CDR3 size: 13 residues. V lost 0 bases and J lost 9, with 11 bases in between. In DNA form, the CDR3 reads TGTGCCAGCAGCTTAGCAGCTTCTATAAGCTACACCTTC. It specifies CASSLAASISYTF.

This clonotype turned up a few times. An end of the junction differs from the germline gene, which may be a read error. This rearrangement joins TRBV10-3 to TRBJ1-1; TRBD1 is a possible D gene (5 bases). The CDR3 contains 11 residues. The germline gives CDR1 ENHRY, CDR2 SYGVKD. CDR3 protein: CATSESGEAFF. The CDR3 DNA sequence: TGTGCCACCAGTGAGTCAGGGGAAGCTTTCTTT.

This sequence joins TRBV19 and TRBJ1-5, with D perhaps matching TRBD1 (5 bases). CDR1 and CDR2 from the germline V gene are LNHDA and SQIVND (reference sequence). V was clipped by 3 bases and J by 1 base, with 10 bases between them. The CDR3 has 15 amino acids. The CDR3 nucleotides read TGTGCCAGTAGTATGGGGCAGGGAAGCAATCAGCCCCAGCATTTT. Protein: CASSMGQGSNQPQHF.

This chain connects TRBV12-3 or TRBV12-4 to TRBJ1-2, with no clear D. The V and J ends lost 2 bases and 8 bases respectively, with 18 bases between them. The CDR3 totals 15 residues. The CDR3 nucleotides read TGTGCCAGCAGTTTACCCATGGACGGGCGAAAGGGCTACACCTTC. Its protein is CASSLPMDGRKGYTF.

The J gene is TRBJ2-7, the V gene TRBV11-2; TRBD2 might be the D (5 bases). Between the trimmed V and J ends, which lost 4 bases and 7 bases, there was a span of 11 bases. The CDR3 has 12 residues. From germline, CDR1 is SGHAT and CDR2 FQNNGV. CDR3: CASSWRVGEQYV. CDR3 nucleotide sequence: TGTGCCAGCAGCTGGCGGGTCGGGGAGCAGTACGTC.

This clonotype appeared many times. V and J are TRBV11-2 and TRBJ1-6, with D possibly matching TRBD1 (6 bases). From germline, CDR1 is SGHAT and CDR2 FQNNGV. Trimming took 1 base from V and 8 from J, leaving 6 bases between them. The CDR3 has 13 residues. The CDR3: CASSLGTDSPLHF. CDR3 sequence (DNA): TGTGCCAGCAGCTTAGGGACAGATTCACCCCTCCACTTT.

The V and J genes are TRBV7-8 and TRBJ1-2; D unresolved. This CDR3 has 11 residues. The V gene lost 5 bases and the J gene lost 8 bases, with 9 bases spanning the gap. From germline, CDR1 is SGHVS and CDR2 FQNEAQ. CDR3 sequence: CASSKGQGYTF. In DNA, the CDR3 is TGTGCCAGCAGCAAAGGGCAGGGCTACACCTTC. The whole variable domain, filled in from reference TRBV7-8 and TRBJ1-2, reads GAGVSQSPRYKVAKRGQDVALRCDPISGHVSLFWYQQALGQGPEFLTYFQNEAQLDKSGLPSDRFFAERPEGSVSTLKIQRTQQEDSAVYLCASSKGQGYTFGSGTRLTVV.

The rearrangement uses TRBV28 and TRBJ1-2; 8 positions agree with TRBD1. Germline assignment: CDR1 MDHEN and CDR2 SYDVKM. The CDR3 length is 14 residues. Unmatched junction bases numbered 5, after V lost 6 bases and J lost 2 bases. This CDR3 reads CASSTDRENYGYTF. The CDR3 DNA sequence: TGTGCCAGCAGCACGGACAGGGAAAACTATGGCTACACCTTC.

V gene TRBV7-9 combines with J gene TRBJ2-5, with 8 bases matching TRBD2. Looked up from germline, CDR1 is SEHNR and CDR2 is FQNEAQ (reference sequence). The CDR3 contains 13 residues. V was pared by 5 bases and J by 5 bases, with 4 bases of the junction left unmatched. The DNA of the CDR3 is TGTGCCAGCAGCCTTAGCGGGGACGAGACCCAGTACTTC. Translating gives CASSLSGDETQYF. Combining the CDR3 with reference TRBV7-9 and TRBJ2-5 gives the whole variable domain DTGVSQNPRHKITKRGQNVTFRCDPISEHNRLYWYRQTLGQGPEFLTYFQNEAQLEKSRLLSDRFSAERPKGSFSTLEIQRTEQGDSAMYLCASSLSGDETQYFGPGTRLLVL.

This clonotype was seen ten or more times. V is TRBV7-8 and J is TRBJ2-1; possible D gene TRBD2, 5 bases. The CDR3 is 21 amino acids. CDR1 and CDR2 from the germline V gene are SGHVS and FQNEAQ. V gave up 1 base and J gave up 8 bases, with 33 bases separating them. The DNA for the CDR3 is TGTGCCAGCAGCTTAGGTTTGGCTGGGGAAGGTAATTCGAGGGAATTTTATGAGCAGTTCTTC. Its protein product is CASSLGLAGEGNSREFYEQFF. The entire variable domain, with the rest obtained from reference TRBV7-8 and TRBJ2-1, is as follows: GAGVSQSPRYKVAKRGQDVALRCDPISGHVSLFWYQQALGQGPEFLTYFQNEAQLDKSGLPSDRFFAERPEGSVSTLKIQRTQQEDSAVYLCASSLGLAGEGNSREFYEQFFGPGTRLTVL.

This clonotype was seen more than once but under ten times. The rearrangement joins TRBV7-6 to TRBJ2-5; 7 bases fit TRBD1. Losses at the gene ends were 4 bases for V and 3 bases for J; bases not matched to a gene: 8. This CDR3 contains 15 residues. The germline gives CDR1 SGHVS, CDR2 FNYEAQ. The CDR3 nucleotides are TGTGCCAGCAGCTCTAGGGACAGCACTAAAGAGACCCAGTACTTC. This encodes CASSSRDSTKETQYF.

The chain recombines TRBV19 with TRBJ1-3; tentatively, D is TRBD1 (5 bases). The CDR3 extends over 14 amino acids. Germline values: CDR1 LNHDA, CDR2 SQIVND (reference sequence). V gave up 2 bases and J gave up 5 bases, with 10 bases separating them. CDR3 bases: TGTGCCAGTAGTATAAGCGAGGGGAGAAACACCATATATTTT. The encoded protein is CASSISEGRNTIYF.

On this clonotype itself: A much larger clone sits a single nucleotide away, making a read error possible. The conserved phenylalanine or tryptophan is not found at the CDR3 terminus, so this likely reflects a read error. The V gene is TRBV7-2, the J gene TRBJ1-2; D is uncertain. The CDR3 sequence is 14 residues long. Germline assignment: CDR1 SGHTA and CDR2 FQGNSA. Trimming left V 5 bases short and J 3 bases short, with 13 bases between. CDR3 residues: CASSGKGRHYGYTV. CDR3 coding DNA: TGTGCCAGCAGCGGCAAGGGAAGGCACTATGGCTACACCGTC.

The chain recombines TRBV5-1 with TRBJ1-2, with D possibly TRBD1 on 5 matching bases. Deletions cut 4 bases from V and 2 bases from J, with 15 bases between. The CDR3 is 15 amino acids. Germline V gene data show CDR1 as SGHRS and CDR2 as YFSETQ. This CDR3 is CASSPDWGKNYGYTF. The CDR3 DNA reads TGCGCCAGCAGCCCTGACTGGGGGAAAAACTATGGCTACACCTTC.

The rearrangement uses TRBV5-1 and TRBJ1-1; 7 nucleotides agree with TRBD1. The V gene end was trimmed by 4 bases and the J gene end by 6 bases; junction bases not matched to a gene: 6. This CDR3 has 13 residues. Germline-derived CDR1 and CDR2 are SGHRS and YFSETQ. The CDR3 bases are TGCGCCAGCAGCAGTACAGGGGACGCTGAAGCTTTCTTT. Its protein product is CASSSTGDAEAFF.

The V call is TRBV6-5, the J call TRBJ2-2, with 8 bases aligning to TRBD2. Looked up from germline, CDR1 is MNHEY and CDR2 is SVGAGI. This CDR3 contains 17 residues. V gave up 0 bases and J gave up 4 bases; unmatched junction bases: 7. This CDR3 reads CASSYSAGGLGTGELFF. The CDR3 DNA reads TGTGCCAGCAGTTACTCTGCGGGGGGATTGGGCACCGGGGAGCTGTTTTTT.

The CDR3 is CASSPSSGREQYV. For the CDR3, the DNA is TGTGCCAGCAGTCCCTCCTCAGGAAGGGAGCAGTACGTC. The rearrangement uses TRBV27 and TRBJ2-7; D call uncertain. The germline V gene encodes CDR1 MNHEY and CDR2 SMNVEV (reference sequence). This CDR3 is 13 amino acids long. V lost 5 bases to trimming and J lost 7 bases, with 15 bases between them.

In its sample, this clonotype was seen a few times. The CDR3 sequence is CASSQRNSGPGTEAFF. Here the CDR3 DNA reads TGCGCCAGCAGCCAAAGAAATAGCGGCCCAGGGACTGAAGCTTTCTTT. The genes are TRBV4-3 and TRBJ1-1, with D possibly matching TRBD1 (5 bases). The germline V and J ends were trimmed by 2 bases and 5 bases, with 18 bases remaining between them. This CDR3 has 16 amino acids. Germline V gives CDR1 LGHNA, CDR2 YSLEER.

Only a few counts were recorded for this clonotype. The chain is built from TRBV5-4 and TRBJ1-1; D possibly corresponds to TRBD1 (5 bases). The V gene lost 3 bases and the J gene lost 1 base, with 10 bases spanning the gap. Germline CDR1 and CDR2: SGHNT and YYREEE (reference sequence). The CDR3 totals 14 residues. The CDR3 sequence is CASSSPTENTEAFF. CDR3 coding DNA: TGTGCCAGCAGCTCACCGACAGAGAACACTGAAGCTTTCTTT.

This clonotype has more than one count but fewer than ten. Germline is not matched at one junction end, which may reflect a read error. This chain's CDR3 is CASSFGRDPWWGAYNEQFF. The DNA for the CDR3 is TGTGCCAGCAGTTTTGGGAGGGACCCATGGTGGGGGGCCTATAATGAGCAGTTCTTC. The genes are TRBV28 and TRBJ2-1; D perhaps matches TRBD2 (7 bases). The V gene's germline CDR1 is MDHEN and CDR2 SYDVKM. The CDR3 length is 19 residues.